The 9 T cell receptor beta chains below come from one sample, sequenced in a study of response to subunit inactivated influenza vaccine. Each CDR3 protein gets one entry after TCRdb re-called the RT-PCR reads with MiXCR. The top ten clones hold roughly 9.6% of a sample with more than 500,000 distinct CDR3 sequences, around 10% of them seen once. These data were likewise used in another study, on T cells expressing NK-cell markers. That source notes: cDNA encoding TCR beta was synthesized via 5'RACE template switching incorporating UMIs.

The specimen was PBMCs from blood, collected on the day of vaccination. Every receptor here comes from a man aged 45-65 years who received an inactivated influenza vaccine.

This clonotype was detected only a few times. The chain is built from TRBV6-5 and TRBJ1-1; tentatively, D is TRBD1 (5 bases). Germline lookup yields CDR1 MNHEY and CDR2 SVGAGI. This CDR3 has 12 amino acids. V dropped 8 bases and J dropped 11 bases, with 18 bases sitting between them. This CDR3 reads CASFRAGGRAFF. The CDR3 bases are TGTGCCAGCTTCAGGGCAGGCGGGCGGGCTTTCTTT.

V gene TRBV7-9 combines with J gene TRBJ2-1, with D possibly TRBD2 on 6 matching bases. This CDR3 is built from 13 residues. In germline, CDR1 is SEHNR, CDR2 FQNEAQ (reference sequence). With 5 bases removed from V and 7 bases from J, the gap between germline ends came to 12 bases. The CDR3 reads CASSPTRGNEQFF. The DNA of the CDR3 is TGTGCCAGCAGCCCAACACGGGGGAATGAGCAGTTCTTC.

The CDR3 is CSARDRITNTEAFF. CDR3 coding DNA: TGCAGTGCTAGAGATAGAATCACGAACACTGAAGCTTTCTTT. The J gene is TRBJ1-1, the V gene TRBV20-1; no clear D. This CDR3 is 14 amino acids long. Trimming took 0 bases from V and 1 from J, leaving 9 bases between them. The germline V gene has CDR1 DFQATT and CDR2 SNEGSKA (reference sequence).

The chain has TRBV4-3 and TRBJ2-5, with a possible D match to TRBD2 (6 bases). CDR3 length: 15 residues. The V end lost 4 bases, the J end lost 10 bases, and 22 bases lay between the germline ends. Per the germline V gene, CDR1 is LGHNA and CDR2 is YSLEER. CDR3 in DNA: TGCGCCAGCAGCCGCACTCGACTAGGGACGAGTGACCAGTACTTC. Amino acids: CASSRTRLGTSDQYF.

This clonotype was counted between two and nine times. The chain employs TRBV24-1 and TRBJ2-1; D may be TRBD1 or TRBD2 (6 bases each). The CDR3 totals 14 residues. The germline V gene encodes CDR1 KGHDR and CDR2 SFDVKD. V dropped 8 bases and J dropped 6 bases, with 16 bases sitting between them. The CDR3 protein is CATNGGPTTNEQFF. Here the CDR3 DNA reads TGTGCCACCAATGGGGGGCCTACCACCAATGAGCAGTTCTTC.

This clonotype was seen repeatedly, ten times or more. The chain uses TRBV2 and TRBJ1-5; the D is unclear. The CDR3 is made up of 15 amino acids. Per the germline V gene, CDR1 is SNHLY and CDR2 is FYNNEI. V lost 7 bases and J lost 10, with 23 bases in between. This CDR3 is CASTLAARFDDPQHF. Here the CDR3 DNA reads TGTGCCAGCACTTTGGCTGCCCGGTTTGATGATCCCCAGCATTTT.

Many counts were recorded for this clonotype. The chain couples TRBV28 to TRBJ2-7; D may correspond to TRBD1 or TRBD2 (5 bases each). Germline CDR1 is MDHEN and CDR2 is SYDVKM. The CDR3 sequence is 16 residues long. The V gene lost 1 base and the J gene lost 6 bases, with 19 bases spanning the gap. The CDR3 loop is CASSLLHGTSNTEQYF. The CDR3 DNA is TGTGCCAGCAGTTTATTACACGGGACGTCAAATACCGAGCAGTACTTC.

This chain connects TRBV6-5 to TRBJ2-2; D is unresolved. The germline V gene encodes CDR1 MNHEY and CDR2 SVGAGI. V lost 0 bases and J 6 bases, leaving 8 bases between the germline ends. The CDR3 sequence is 14 residues long. The CDR3 spells CASSYSNWSGELFF. The CDR3 coding sequence is TGTGCCAGCAGTTACTCAAATTGGTCCGGGGAGCTGTTTTTT.

This rearrangement joins TRBV9 to TRBJ1-2, with unresolved D. Trimming took 3 bases from V and 2 from J, leaving 20 bases between them. The CDR3 is made up of 17 amino acids. Germline V gene data show CDR1 as SGDLS and CDR2 as YYNGEE. Here the CDR3 reads CASSDSAKTMANYGYTF. CDR3 coding DNA: TGTGCCAGCAGCGACTCGGCCAAAACTATGGCCAACTATGGCTACACCTTC.